This entry lists 15 T cell receptor beta chains sequenced from one sample in a study of T cells expressing NK-cell markers. From its re-call of the 5' RACE reads, TCRdb lists each CDR3 protein once, without DNA. In total, the table holds 350,000 to 450,000 distinct CDR3 sequences. Specimen: blood T cells: a sorted CD56 or NKG2C T cell subset, CD4+ or CD8+ T cells, or bulk PBMC T cells (not recorded which). These receptors were collected from a man aged 18 to 69 in good health.

The chain uses TRBV19 and TRBJ2-1; absent DNA, TCRdb's TRBD1 call cannot be checked. This CDR3 region has 14 residues. Germline V gives CDR1 LNHDA, CDR2 SQIVND (reference sequence). The CDR3 spells CASSLPRVAHEQFF.

The V call is TRBV6-5, the J call TRBJ2-5. The CDR3 sequence is 15 residues long. The germline gives CDR1 MNHEY, CDR2 SVGAGI. CDR3 in amino acids: CASSLQGILLETQYF.

CDR3 sequence reads: CASRKGMQLMKNCFF. The chain combines TRBV28 with TRBJ1-4. The CDR3 is 15 residues long. Germline V gene data show CDR1 as MDHEN and CDR2 as SYDVKM.

The gene calls are TRBV6-1 and TRBJ1-3. This CDR3 region has 15 residues. From germline, CDR1 is MNHNS and CDR2 SASEGT. The chain's CDR3 is CASSPKGLVGNTIYF.

J is TRBJ2-7 and V is TRBV5-1; TCRdb's D call of TRBD1 is untestable without DNA. Germline V gene lookup returns CDR1 SGHRS and CDR2 YFSETQ. This CDR3 has 15 residues. This CDR3 reads CASSPRQGAQVEQYF. The variable domain in full, completed from reference TRBV5-1 and TRBJ2-7, reads KAGVTQTPRYLIKTRGQQVTLSCSPISGHRSVSWYQQTPGQGLQFLFEYFSETQRNKGNFPGRFSGRQFSNSRSEMNVSTLELGDSALYLCASSPRQGAQVEQYFGPGTRLTVT.

The chain links TRBV4-2 to TRBJ2-1; TCRdb returns TRBD1, unconfirmable since there is no DNA. The CDR3 is 20 residues long. Germline loops: CDR1 LGHNA, CDR2 YNFKEQ. CDR3 sequence reads: CASSQDRWRGQGLGLNEQFF.

This rearrangement joins TRBV7-9 to TRBJ1-2; TCRdb indicates TRBD1, and absent DNA this call remains unverified. The CDR3 runs to 14 residues. Germline V CDR1 and CDR2: SEHNR, FQNEAQ (reference sequence). The CDR3 spells CASSPLGGWNGYTF.

J is TRBJ1-1 and V is TRBV20-1; checking the TCRdb D call of TRBD1 is not possible without DNA. Germline CDR1 is DFQATT and CDR2 is SNEGSKA (reference sequence). The CDR3 consists of 13 residues. The CDR3 region is CSANRGRNTEAFF.

The V and J genes are TRBV20-1 and TRBJ1-1; without DNA, the TCRdb call of TRBD1 cannot be checked. The length of the CDR3 is 16 residues. Germline CDR1 DFQATT, CDR2 SNEGSKA (reference sequence). The chain's CDR3 is CSARRQGSTMNTEAFF.

V gene TRBV5-6 combines with J gene TRBJ2-5; TCRdb lists TRBD2, though no DNA is available to test this call. Germline V CDR1 and CDR2: SGHDT, YYEEEE. The CDR3 contains 14 residues. The chain's CDR3 is CASSLIGLRETQYF.

The J gene is TRBJ2-7, the V gene TRBV12-3 or TRBV12-4; TCRdb's D call of TRBD1 is untestable without DNA. The CDR3 sequence is 14 residues long. CDR3 sequence reads: CASSARTGGYEQYF.

V gene TRBV3-1 combines with J gene TRBJ2-7; TCRdb calls TRBD1, which cannot be checked without DNA. The CDR3 has 15 amino acids. CDR1 LGHDT and CDR2 YNNKEL come from the germline V gene (reference sequence). CDR3 sequence: CASSQDQRGPYEQYF.

The chain recombines TRBV7-2 with TRBJ2-3; without DNA, the TCRdb call of TRBD2 cannot be checked. CDR3 length equals 16 residues. The germline V gene encodes CDR1 SGHTA and CDR2 FQGNSA. The CDR3: CASSLGPAGGPYTQYF.

The chain has TRBV20-1 and TRBJ1-5; TCRdb lists TRBD1, though no DNA is available to test this call. This CDR3 has 15 residues. Germline CDR1 reads DFQATT; CDR2 reads SNEGSKA (reference sequence). Here the CDR3 reads CSARGRGQGGQPQHF.

This chain joins TRBV3-1 and TRBJ2-2; TCRdb selects TRBD2, and the lack of DNA leaves this call unchecked. CDR3 length: 16 residues. The V gene's germline CDR1 is LGHDT and CDR2 YNNKEL (reference sequence). The CDR3 spells CASSHNPGTNTGELFF.